What follows describes a single TCR beta chain. The antigen remains unidentified. The data originate from a study of cytomegalovirus exposure and HLA in healthy donors. Germline CDR1 is MNHNS and CDR2 is SASEGT. CDR3 length: 14 amino acids. J lost 6 bases, V lost 6 bases, and 7 bases had no gene match. Broader study findings: Reportedly, TCR beta sequences accurately predicted HLA-A and HLA-B alleles in most subjects. Earlier analysis yielded a pattern in which most TCR beta V segments were productive about 87% or about 30% of the time.

Primers: 60 Vbeta forward and 13 Jbeta reverse. TCRdb keeps only in-frame clones here, not all; method: immunoSEQ multiplex PCR. The data show 150,000 or so clones, with roughly 70% seen just once and approximately 1.6% held by the top ten. The TCR originated in a girl aged 5-17 years in good health and CMV-seronegative. The V call is TRBV6-1, the J call TRBJ1-1; 10 bases agree with TRBD1. The material sequenced was PBMCs. The CDR3 DNA sequence: TGTGCCAGCAGCCTCGGACAGGGGGGTGCTGAAGCTTTCTTT. Amino acid sequence: CASSLGQGGAEAFF.